What follows are 9 T cell receptor beta chains derived from one specimen sequenced in a study of molecular identifiers for immune sequencing clone quantification. TCRdb itself ran the PCR reads through MiXCR, one entry per CDR3 protein. In the table there are a few hundred thousand distinct CDR3 sequences, 24% of which are singletons. Sequencing was done on a sample of naive CD8+ T cells from blood, with Jurkat cell RNA spiked in. Subset reported: FACS-sorted CD8+CD4-CCR7+CD45RA+ naive T cells. All receptors come from a human donor in good health. Some libraries in this study had Jurkat cell RNA spiked in.

In regard to this clonotype: This may be a read error: a much more frequent sequence differs by one nucleotide. This rearrangement joins TRBV27 to TRBJ2-3, with D possibly being TRBD2 (6 bases). Looked up from germline, CDR1 is MNHEY and CDR2 is SMNVEV (reference sequence). The CDR3 is 15 residues long. The CDR3: CASSLVPGATDTRYF. CDR3 in DNA: TGTGCCAGCAGTTTGGTCCCGGGAGCCACAGATACGCGGTATTTT.

Regarding this clonotype: A much bigger clone sits one base away, suggesting this may be a read error. The rearrangement uses TRBV6-5 and TRBJ1-2; no firm D call. V gave up 2 bases and J gave up 4 bases, with 23 bases separating them. The CDR3 consists of 18 residues. Germline-derived CDR1 and CDR2 are MNHEY and SVGAGI. The CDR3 bases are TGTGCCAGCAGTTACGGTGTGGCGCAGGCCCCGCTAGCCTATGGCTACACCTTC. It specifies CASSYGVAQAPLAYGYTF.

This clonotype occurred many times. J is TRBJ2-7 and V is TRBV28; TRBD1 matches at 7 bases. V lost 5 bases, J lost 3 bases, and 13 bases stayed unmatched. Germline V gives CDR1 MDHEN, CDR2 SYDVKM. The CDR3 length is 16 residues. CDR3 in DNA: TGTGCCAGCAGTCCGACCCCGATCGACAGGGACTACGAGCAGTACTTC. Its protein is CASSPTPIDRDYEQYF.

This clonotype was counted only a few times. J is TRBJ2-6 and V is TRBV2; TRBD1 agrees at 8 bases. CDR3 length: 17 residues. The ends lost 11 bases at V and 0 bases at J; junction bases unmatched: 12. Germline CDR1 reads SNHLY; CDR2 reads FYNNEI. As DNA, the CDR3 is TGTGCCGGGATCTCCGGGACAGGTCCCTCTGGGGCCAACGTCCTGACTTTC. This translates into CAGISGTGPSGANVLTF.

This rearrangement joins TRBV27 to TRBJ2-2, with TRBD2 matching 10 bases. V dropped 5 bases and J dropped 4; count of bases not matched to a gene: 10. The germline V gene encodes CDR1 MNHEY and CDR2 SMNVEV (reference sequence). The length of the CDR3 is 17 residues. DNA for the CDR3: TGTGCCAGCAGTCCCTGGGCTAGCGGGAGTGGCACCGGGGAGCTGTTTTTT. The encoded protein is CASSPWASGSGTGELFF.

Worth noting for this clonotype: At one end, the junction sequence differs from germline, possibly due to a read error. The rearrangement links TRBV20-1 to TRBJ1-1; maybe TRBD1 (6 bases). The CDR3 has 16 amino acids. CDR1 is DFQATT, CDR2 SNEGSKA, per germline (reference sequence). The CDR3 sequence is CSAGDTPGGPSTEAFF. DNA for the CDR3: TGCAGTGCTGGAGATACCCCCGGGGGGCCCTCCACTGAAGCTTTCTTT.

In its sample, this clonotype was seen a few times. One base away lies a much larger clone, so this may be a sequencing read error. CDR3 region: CASSQGSGQAQYF. In nucleotides, the CDR3 is TGCGCCAGCAGCCAAGGTAGTGGGCAGGCCCAGTACTTC. This chain uses TRBV4-1 with TRBJ2-5; D unresolved. CDR1 and CDR2 from the germline V gene are MGHRA and YSYEKL. CDR3 length equals 13 residues. The germline V and J ends were trimmed by 1 base and 9 bases, with 12 bases remaining between them.

This clonotype appeared many times. The chain couples TRBV7-2 to TRBJ2-1; 8 bases agree with TRBD2. Trimming cost V 2 bases and J 2 bases; bases outside gene matches: 2. The germline V gene encodes CDR1 SGHTA and CDR2 FQGNSA. The CDR3 covers 15 residues. The CDR3 is CASSLILAAYNEQFF. The DNA for the CDR3 is TGTGCCAGCAGCTTAATACTAGCGGCCTACAATGAGCAGTTCTTC.

This clonotype has a count of ten or more. The CDR3 region has the DNA TGTGCCAGCAGCCAGGGGGCCTACGAGCAGTACTTC. Protein product: CASSQGAYEQYF. This sequence joins TRBV11-2 and TRBJ2-7; 7 bases are shared with TRBD1. V gave up 5 bases and J gave up 2 bases; unmatched junction bases: 0. In germline, CDR1 is SGHAT, CDR2 FQNNGV. This CDR3 has 12 residues.